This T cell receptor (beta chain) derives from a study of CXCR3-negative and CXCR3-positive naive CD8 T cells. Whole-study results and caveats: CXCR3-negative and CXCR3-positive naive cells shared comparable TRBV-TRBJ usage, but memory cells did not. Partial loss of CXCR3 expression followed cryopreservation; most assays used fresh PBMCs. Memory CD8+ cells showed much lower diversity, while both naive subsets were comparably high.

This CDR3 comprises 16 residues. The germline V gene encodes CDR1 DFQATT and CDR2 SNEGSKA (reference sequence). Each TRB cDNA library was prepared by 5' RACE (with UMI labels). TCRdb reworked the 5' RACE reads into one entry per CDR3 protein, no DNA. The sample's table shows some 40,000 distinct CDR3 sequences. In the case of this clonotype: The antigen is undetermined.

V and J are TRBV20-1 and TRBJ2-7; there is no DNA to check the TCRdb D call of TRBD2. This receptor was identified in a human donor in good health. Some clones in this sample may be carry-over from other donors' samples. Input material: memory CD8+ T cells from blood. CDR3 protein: CSARSGTSGSSYEQYF.